The present T cell receptor beta chain was sequenced within a study of cytomegalovirus exposure and HLA in healthy donors. PCR used 60 Vbeta primers and 13 Jbeta primers. Sequencing used immunoSEQ multiplex PCR; TCRdb keeps in-frame clones, though not all of them. This sample has approximately 180,000 clones, with 65% to 75% found just once. The germline gives CDR1 SGHRS, CDR2 YFSETQ. V lost 1 base, J lost 1 base, and 3 bases stayed unmatched. The CDR3 runs to 15 residues. Sequenced sample: PBMCs. The clonotype comes from a human donor in good health. V gene TRBV5-1 combines with J gene TRBJ2-3; 7 bases align to TRBD2. CDR3 DNA sequence: TGCGCCAGCAGCTTGAAGCGGGGTGGCACAGATACGCAGTATTTT. This translates into CASSLKRGGTDTQYF.